This T cell receptor beta chain derives from a study of Graves' ophthalmopathy and Graves' hyperthyroidism. The CDR3 has 14 residues. Germline lookup yields CDR1 DFQATT and CDR2 SNEGSKA (reference sequence). RNA transcripts were the source from which TCR beta CDR3 regions were amplified. HTBI primers served in a first-round RT-PCR, which a second-round multiplex PCR followed. TCRdb called the multiplex PCR reads again in MiXCR, with one record for every CDR3 protein. The sample has 580,000 or so distinct CDR3 sequences; just under 40% are singletons. This clonotype has only a few counts. The sequence was collected from an adult man with Graves' hyperthyroidism. Sequenced: peripheral blood or thyroid tissue (not recorded which). This chain connects TRBV20-1 to TRBJ2-3; D may be TRBD2 (5 bases). DNA for the CDR3: TGCCTCCCGAGGGCACAAGCCCGCACAGATACGCAGTATTTT. Its translation is CLPRAQARTDTQYF.